Shown below are 12 T cell receptor beta chains from a single sample sequenced in a study of T-cell memory formation after mild COVID-19. One entry per CDR3 protein results from TCRdb running MiXCR on the 5' RACE reads. Of approximately 54,000 distinct CDR3 sequences detected, roughly 12% appear once; the ten largest clones hold more than 20%. Sequencing input: PBMCs or a T cell subset sorted from them (not recorded which). The receptor source for this set is a man aged 18 to 30 who had mild COVID-19 (a few samples of this study predate the infection). Cell type and time point are not known.

This clonotype came up many times. The chain employs TRBV2 and TRBJ2-7; weak D call: TRBD1 (5 bases). Trimming took off 3 bases at V and 4 bases at J, with 19 bases between the two ends. The CDR3 loop spans 16 amino acids. From germline, CDR1 is SNHLY and CDR2 FYNNEI. This chain's CDR3 is CASSEGLNNFVYEQYV. The CDR3 coding sequence is TGTGCCAGCAGTGAGGGGCTGAATAACTTCGTTTACGAGCAGTACGTC.

This clonotype was seen a few times. CDR3 residues: CASRTSTDTQYF. CDR3 DNA sequence: TGTGCCAGCAGGACTAGCACAGATACGCAGTATTTT. The chain has TRBV27 and TRBJ2-3, with unresolved D. The CDR3 contains 12 residues. Germline V gene lookup returns CDR1 MNHEY and CDR2 SMNVEV (reference sequence). Between the trimmed V and J ends, which lost 6 bases and 0 bases, there was a span of 4 bases.

V and J are TRBV6-2 or TRBV6-3 and TRBJ2-3; no clear D gene. The V gene lost 0 bases and the J gene lost 2 bases, with 9 bases spanning the gap. In germline, CDR1 is MNHEY, CDR2 SVGEGT. This CDR3 is built from 15 residues. The CDR3 bases are TGTGCCAGCAGTTACTCCGAGACCGACACAGATACGCAGTATTTT. Protein sequence: CASSYSETDTDTQYF.

The chain carries TRBV30 and TRBJ1-2; D ambiguous. The CDR3 loop spans 15 amino acids. The V gene's germline CDR1 is GTSNPN and CDR2 SVGIG (reference sequence). Trimming took off 5 bases at V and 3 bases at J, with 19 bases between the two ends. The CDR3 here is CAWAPRETPYYGYTF. CDR3 DNA sequence: TGTGCCTGGGCCCCTCGGGAGACGCCCTACTATGGCTACACCTTC.

The V and J genes are TRBV24-1 and TRBJ1-1; no reliable D call. The CDR3 totals 12 residues. Germline-derived CDR1 and CDR2 are KGHDR and SFDVKD. V shed 4 bases and J shed 6 bases, with 8 bases lying between them. CDR3 nucleotide sequence: TGTGCCACCAGTGACGGGTATTCTGAAGCTTTCTTT. Its translation is CATSDGYSEAFF.

This clonotype was counted many times. The chain links TRBV7-2 to TRBJ2-3; D may correspond to TRBD1 or TRBD2 (5 bases each). The V end lost 1 base, the J end lost 6 bases, and 14 bases lay between the germline ends. Looked up from germline, CDR1 is SGHTA and CDR2 is FQGNSA. This CDR3 has 15 residues. CDR3 nucleotides: TGTGCCAGCAGCTTAGGGGGCCCTAGCAGGGATACGCAGTATTTT. The encoded protein is CASSLGGPSRDTQYF.

V is TRBV11-2 and J is TRBJ1-2; 7 nucleotides agree with TRBD1. The CDR3 length is 16 residues. From germline, CDR1 is SGHAT and CDR2 FQNNGV. The V and J ends lost 4 bases and 0 bases, in that order; junction bases with no gene match: 8. CDR3: CASSYNRDSSNYGYTF. The DNA of the CDR3 is TGTGCCAGCAGCTATAATCGGGACAGTTCTAACTATGGCTACACCTTC.

V is TRBV29-1 and J is TRBJ1-3, with D possibly being TRBD1 (5 bases). V was cut by 4 bases and J by 8 bases, with 6 bases left in between. There are 10 residues in the CDR3. CDR1 SQVTM and CDR2 ANQGSEA come from the germline V gene. This CDR3 is CSVGDDTIYF. The CDR3 DNA sequence: TGCAGCGTTGGGGACGACACCATATATTTT.

V gene TRBV5-1 combines with J gene TRBJ1-4; no clear D. This CDR3 has 16 amino acids. V dropped 4 bases and J dropped 5 bases, with 18 bases sitting between them. Germline CDR1 reads SGHRS; CDR2 reads YFSETQ. The CDR3 sequence: CASSPGSIVGNEKLFF. The CDR3 nucleotides are TGCGCCAGCAGCCCCGGGAGCATAGTAGGAAATGAAAAACTGTTTTTT. The full variable domain, its missing parts supplied by reference TRBV5-1 and TRBJ1-4, is KAGVTQTPRYLIKTRGQQVTLSCSPISGHRSVSWYQQTPGQGLQFLFEYFSETQRNKGNFPGRFSGRQFSNSRSEMNVSTLELGDSALYLCASSPGSIVGNEKLFFGSGTQLSVL.

This clonotype was picked up a small number of times. The chain joins TRBV20-1 to TRBJ2-1, with 10 bases matching TRBD2. The CDR3 has 13 amino acids. V lost 5 bases to trimming and J lost 12 bases; unmatched junction nucleotides: 10. The V gene's germline CDR1 is DFQATT and CDR2 SNEGSKA (reference sequence). The CDR3 loop is CSASAPSGGGQFF. CDR3 bases: TGCAGTGCTTCAGCTCCTAGCGGGGGCGGGCAGTTCTTC.

This clonotype has at least ten counts. This chain uses TRBV5-1 with TRBJ2-3; 8 bases map to TRBD2. V lost 4 bases to trimming and J lost 2 bases; unmatched junction nucleotides: 3. Per germline, CDR1 SGHRS and CDR2 YFSETQ. The CDR3 consists of 14 residues. CDR3 sequence reads: CASSIAGFTDTQYF. In DNA form, the CDR3 reads TGCGCCAGCAGCATAGCGGGGTTCACAGATACGCAGTATTTT.

This clonotype occurred a few times. V gene TRBV20-1 combines with J gene TRBJ1-6, with TRBD1 as a possible D gene (5 bases). The V and J ends lost 0 bases and 6 bases respectively, with 12 bases between them. Germline V lookup: CDR1 DFQATT, CDR2 SNEGSKA (reference sequence). This CDR3 is built from 15 residues. This chain's CDR3 is CSARDVGRVNSPLHF. The CDR3 nucleotides are TGCAGTGCTAGAGATGTCGGCAGGGTTAATTCACCCCTCCACTTT.